The rows below give T cell receptor beta chains drawn from one sample of a study of blood T cell repertoires in COVID-19. Only in-frame clones appear in the TCRdb table, and some are missing; sequencing was by immunoSEQ multiplex PCR. The top ten clones hold roughly 3.2% of a sample with over 85,000 clones, 70% to 85% of them seen once. The sequencing sample was made of peripheral blood. Source of these receptors: a woman of 80 years or more with COVID-19, enrolled during active disease. The CDR3 runs from the conserved cysteine through the conserved F or W. The D gene is left open where the match is weak. A row's size may be missing; if present it is once, few, many or a size class.

V,J,D,size,length,DNA,CDR3
TRBV12-3/TRBV12-4,TRBJ2-3,TRBD2,NA,12,TGTGCCAGCAGTCTTGATAGCGGGAGTCGGTATTTT,CASSLDSGSRYF
TRBV30,TRBJ1-3,NA,NA,15,TGTGCCTGGGTTCAGGACAGCTACTCTGGAAACACCATATATTTT,CAWVQDSYSGNTIYF
TRBV13,TRBJ2-5,NA,NA,16,TGTGCCAGCAGTCGACCCAGGGGGGAAGACGGGGAGACCCAGTACTTC,CASSRPRGEDGETQYF
TRBV25-1,TRBJ2-3,NA,NA,16,TGTGCCAGCAGTGTTCGCCGCGGGGCCGGCACAGATACGCAGTATTTT,CASSVRRGAGTDTQYF
TRBV5-4,TRBJ1-2,NA,NA,14,TGTGCCAGCAGCCCACGTTGGGAGTCATATGGCTACACCTTC,CASSPRWESYGYTF
TRBV28,TRBJ2-5,NA,few,12,TGTGCCAGCAGGGGGGCCGGGGAGACCCAGTACTTC,CASRGAGETQYF
TRBV29-1,TRBJ1-2,TRBD1,once,11,TGCAGCGTCGGACAGGGGGGCGGCTACACCTTC,CSVGQGGGYTF
TRBV2,TRBJ2-7,TRBD2,few,14,TGTGCCAGCAGGATAGCGGGAGGAACCTACGAGCAGTACTTC,CASRIAGGTYEQYF
TRBV28,TRBJ2-4,TRBD2,NA,14,TGTGCCAGCAATGAGAGCGGGAGGGCCCCCATTCAGTACTTC,CASNESGRAPIQYF
TRBV2,TRBJ2-1,TRBD2,once,15,TGTGCCAGCAGTGGATCTAGCGGGGGGGCAGGTGAGCAGTTCTTC,CASSGSSGGAGEQFF
TRBV6-5,TRBJ1-1,TRBD1,NA,14,TGTGCCAGCCTTAAGGAGGGGGCGTACACTGAAGCTTTCTTT,CASLKEGAYTEAFF
TRBV18,TRBJ2-1,TRBD2,NA,17,TGTGCCAGCTCACCACCTCCCGGGACTAGCGTCTACAATGAGCAGTTCTTC,CASSPPPGTSVYNEQFF
TRBV5-6,TRBJ2-1,NA,once,12,TGTGCCAGCAGCTCAACTAGAAATGAGCAGTTCTTC,CASSSTRNEQFF
TRBV10-2,TRBJ2-3,TRBD2,NA,16,TGCGCCAGCAGTGACTCCCTTAGCGGGAGAGCAGATACGCAGTATTTT,CASSDSLSGRADTQYF
TRBV28,TRBJ2-7,TRBD1,NA,12,TGTGCCAGCGACCCACAGGGGGGCGAGCAGTACTTC,CASDPQGGEQYF
TRBV4-1,TRBJ2-2,NA,few,16,TGCGCCAGCAGCCAGCGAGGACTATTGAACACCGGGGAGCTGTTTTTT,CASSQRGLLNTGELFF
TRBV4-1,TRBJ2-1,TRBD2,NA,14,TGCGCCAGCAGCCTAGAGCGGGGCGTGAATGAGCAGTTCTTC,CASSLERGVNEQFF
TRBV6-1,TRBJ1-2,TRBD1,NA,14,TGTGCCAGCAGTGAAAACAGGGGGCACTATGGCTACACCTTC,CASSENRGHYGYTF
TRBV7-2,TRBJ1-5,NA,NA,12,TGTGCCAGCAGCTTACAGGGAGGACCCCAGCATTTT,CASSLQGGPQHF
TRBV29-1,TRBJ1-1,NA,few,13,TGCAGCGTTTATGGGCAGTTGAACACTGAAGCTTTCTTT,CSVYGQLNTEAFF
TRBV5-1,TRBJ1-1,NA,few,13,TGCGCCAGCAGCTTGGGCAGGGGCGCTGAAGCTTTCTTT,CASSLGRGAEAFF
TRBV3-1/TRBV3-2,TRBJ2-1,TRBD2,NA,17,TGTGCCAGCAGCTCGCTATACGCGGGGGGCTCCTACAATGAGCAGTTCTTC,CASSSLYAGGSYNEQFF
TRBV6-1,TRBJ2-5,NA,NA,12,TGTGCCAGCGGGCCAGAAGGAGAGACCCAGTACTTC,CASGPEGETQYF
TRBV6-6,TRBJ2-7,TRBD1,NA,15,TGTGCCAGCATTGGGACAGGACAGGGGGTAGGCGAGCAGTACTTC,CASIGTGQGVGEQYF
TRBV24-1,TRBJ2-3,TRBD1,NA,15,TGTGCCACCAGCGCGACAGGGGGCTCAACAGATACGCAGTATTTT,CATSATGGSTDTQYF
TRBV7-7,TRBJ2-1,NA,once,14,TGTGCCAGCAGCGCACTGACAGGAAGCCATGAGCAGTTCTTC,CASSALTGSHEQFF